These 8 T cell receptor beta chains came from one sample sequenced in a study of response to subunit inactivated influenza vaccine. In TCRdb, the RT-PCR reads were re-called with MiXCR into one record per CDR3 protein. The sample has a few hundred thousand distinct CDR3 sequences; approximately 11% are singletons. These data also formed part of another study, on T cells expressing NK-cell markers. This second study notes: 5'RACE template switching built TCR beta cDNA with unique molecular identifiers.

The sequenced sample was PBMCs from blood, obtained on the day of vaccination. These receptors came from a man aged 50-60 years who received an inactivated influenza vaccine.

This clonotype has ten or more counts. The genes are TRBV7-6 and TRBJ1-1; D is unresolved. The CDR3 consists of 16 residues. CDR1 is SGHVS and CDR2 is FNYEAQ in the germline V gene. Trimming removed 1 base from V and 0 bases from J, with 12 bases in between. As DNA, the CDR3 is TGTGCCAGCAGCTTAGTTGCAGGTACCATGAACACTGAAGCTTTCTTT. Amino acids: CASSLVAGTMNTEAFF.

Ten or more counts support this clonotype. The V and J genes are TRBV10-3 and TRBJ2-3, with 10 nucleotides matching TRBD2. The CDR3 spans 16 residues. Germline assignment: CDR1 ENHRY and CDR2 SYGVKD. V lost 3 bases to trimming and J lost 6 bases; unmatched junction nucleotides: 9. For the CDR3, the DNA is TGTGCCATCAGTGAACTCAGCGGGGGGGCCGTGGATACGCAGTATTTT. This sequence encodes CAISELSGGAVDTQYF.

This chain connects TRBV5-1 to TRBJ2-3; 7 bases are shared with TRBD1. Germline V CDR1 and CDR2: SGHRS, YFSETQ. The J segment lost 0 bases and the V segment lost 5 bases, leaving 6 bases of the junction unmatched. This CDR3 has 15 residues. For the CDR3, the DNA is TGCGCCAGCAGGAAACAGGGGCAAAGCACAGATACGCAGTATTTT. Protein: CASRKQGQSTDTQYF.

This chain joins TRBV29-1 and TRBJ1-4; D gene unclear. Germline CDR1 is SQVTM and CDR2 is ANQGSEA. The CDR3 extends over 11 amino acids. Between the trimmed V and J ends, which lost 6 bases and 7 bases, there was a span of 9 bases. The CDR3: CSVQFREKLFF. In nucleotides, the CDR3 is TGCAGCGTACAATTCCGTGAAAAACTGTTTTTT. Looking up the rest from reference TRBV29-1 and TRBJ1-4 gives the full variable domain: SAVISQKPSRDICQRGTSLTIQCQVDSQVTMMFWYRQQPGQSLTLIATANQGSEATYESGFVIDKFPISRPNLTFSTLTVSNMSPEDSSIYLCSVQFREKLFFGSGTQLSVL.

The genes are TRBV12-3 or TRBV12-4 and TRBJ1-2; D remains ambiguous. Deletions cut 2 bases from V and 1 base from J, with 8 bases between. The CDR3 runs to 14 residues. CDR3 in amino acids: CASSLTRVNYGYTF. The CDR3 region has the DNA TGTGCCAGCAGTTTAACAAGGGTTAACTATGGCTACACCTTC.

This clonotype was seen only a few times. The V call is TRBV20-1, the J call TRBJ1-4; D is perhaps TRBD1 (5 bases). The V gene's germline CDR1 is DFQATT and CDR2 SNEGSKA (reference sequence). The CDR3 covers 14 residues. V was cut by 0 bases and J by 10 bases, with 15 bases left in between. For the CDR3, the DNA is TGCAGTGCTAGAGATTCAAGAAGGAGGGGAAAACTGTTTTTT. Translated, it gives CSARDSRRRGKLFF.

In this sample, this clonotype turned up a few times. This sequence joins TRBV20-1 and TRBJ2-7; unclear D gene. The CDR3 has 13 amino acids. V lost 3 bases, J lost 2 bases, and 11 bases lay in between. The germline gives CDR1 DFQATT, CDR2 SNEGSKA (reference sequence). CDR3 in amino acids: CSASFQATYEQYF. CDR3 nucleotides: TGCAGTGCTAGCTTCCAGGCGACCTACGAGCAGTACTTC.

The chain recombines TRBV5-1 with TRBJ2-4; D is possibly TRBD2 (6 bases). V was trimmed by 5 bases and J by 5 bases, leaving 23 bases between them. This CDR3 has 17 residues. The germline CDR1 and CDR2 sequences are SGHRS and YFSETQ. The CDR3 coding sequence is TGCGCCAGCAGAAATCCCTTGGGGAGGCCGCGAGAAAACATTCAGTACTTC. Its translation is CASRNPLGRPRENIQYF.